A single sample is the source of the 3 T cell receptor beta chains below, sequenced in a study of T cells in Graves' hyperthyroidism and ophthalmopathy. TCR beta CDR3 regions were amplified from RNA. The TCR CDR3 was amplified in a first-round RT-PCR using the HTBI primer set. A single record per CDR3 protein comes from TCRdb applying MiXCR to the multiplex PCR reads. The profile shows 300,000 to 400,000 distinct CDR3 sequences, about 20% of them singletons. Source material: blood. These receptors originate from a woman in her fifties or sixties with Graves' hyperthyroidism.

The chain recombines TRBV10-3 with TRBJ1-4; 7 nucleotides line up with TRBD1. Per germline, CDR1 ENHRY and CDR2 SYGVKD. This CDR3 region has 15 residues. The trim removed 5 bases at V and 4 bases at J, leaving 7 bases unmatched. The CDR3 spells CAISRTGGINEKLFF. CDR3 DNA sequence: TGTGCCATCAGTCGGACAGGAGGGATTAATGAAAAACTGTTTTTT.

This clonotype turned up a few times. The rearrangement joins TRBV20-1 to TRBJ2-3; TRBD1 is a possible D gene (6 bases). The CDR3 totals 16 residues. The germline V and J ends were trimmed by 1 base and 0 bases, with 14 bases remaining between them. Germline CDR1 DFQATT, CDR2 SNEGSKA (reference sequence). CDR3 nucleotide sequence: TGCAGTGCTAGAGGGACAGCAAAACCTAGCACAGATACGCAGTATTTT. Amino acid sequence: CSARGTAKPSTDTQYF.

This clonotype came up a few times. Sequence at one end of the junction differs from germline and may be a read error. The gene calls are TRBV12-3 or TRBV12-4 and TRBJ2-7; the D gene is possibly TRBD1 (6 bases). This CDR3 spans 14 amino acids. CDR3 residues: CAGSLGGPIYEQYF. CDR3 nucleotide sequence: TGTGCCGGCAGTTTAGGGGGACCTATCTACGAGCAGTACTTC.